Below are 20 T cell receptor beta chains sequenced from a single sample in a study of shared clonotypes between healthy human individuals. Sequencing used immunoSEQ multiplex PCR; TCRdb keeps in-frame clones, though not all of them. The profile shows roughly 500,000 clones, approximately 84% of them singletons. Sequences were obtained from PBMCs. All receptors derive from a woman aged 40 to 50 in good health. Some clones in this sample may be carry-over from other donors' samples.

This chain links TRBV5-6 with TRBJ1-3; 8 bases are a match to TRBD1. V gave up 4 bases and J gave up 0 bases; unmatched junction bases: 6. CDR1 SGHDT and CDR2 YYEEEE come from the germline V gene. The CDR3 runs to 16 residues. CDR3 DNA: TGTGCCAGCAGCCAAAGACAGGGGAACTCTGGAAACACCATATATTTT. Translated, it gives CASSQRQGNSGNTIYF.

This clone was detected a few times. The chain uses TRBV28 and TRBJ1-5; 9 nucleotides match TRBD1. The germline gives CDR1 MDHEN, CDR2 SYDVKM. Unmatched junction bases numbered 5, after V lost 5 bases and J lost 3 bases. The CDR3 spans 15 residues. The CDR3 sequence: CASSEQGADNQPQHF. The CDR3 DNA reads as TGTGCCAGCAGTGAACAGGGGGCGGACAATCAGCCCCAGCATTTT. The full variable domain, rest sourced from reference TRBV28 and TRBJ1-5, is DVKVTQSSRYLVKRTGEKVFLECVQDMDHENMFWYRQDPGLGLRLIYFSYDVKMKEKGDIPEGYSVSREKKERFSLILESASTNQTSMYLCASSEQGADNQPQHFGDGTRLSIL.

Regarding this clone: A far larger clone lies a single base away; this is likely a read error. The rearrangement links TRBV28 to TRBJ2-6; 8 nucleotides match TRBD1. The CDR3 covers 16 residues. CDR1 and CDR2 from the germline V gene are MDHEN and SYDVKM. The CDR3 loop reads CANSPGQASGANVLTF. CDR3 in DNA: TGTGCCAACAGTCCGGGACAGGCCTCTGGGGCCAACGTCCTGACTTTC.

The chain is built from TRBV4-1 and TRBJ2-2, with D perhaps being TRBD1 or TRBD2 (5 bases each). CDR3 length: 18 residues. Trimming stripped 0 bases from V and 4 bases from J, with 18 bases between. Germline loops: CDR1 MGHRA, CDR2 YSYEKL. CDR3 sequence (DNA): TGCGCCAGCAGCCAAGATTTCTGGTCCGGGGCAAGCACCGGGGAGCTGTTTTTT. This sequence encodes CASSQDFWSGASTGELFF.

The rearrangement joins TRBV5-1 to TRBJ2-1, with D unresolved. The germline gives CDR1 SGHRS, CDR2 YFSETQ. There are 15 residues in the CDR3. V was pared by 0 bases and J by 5 bases, with 12 bases between. This CDR3 is CASSLGWMENNEQFF. Written as DNA, the CDR3 is TGCGCCAGCAGCTTGGGGTGGATGGAGAACAATGAGCAGTTCTTC.

Note on this clone: This likely traces to a read error, being one base from a far larger clone. Different DNA sequences within this sample yield the same CDR3. The chain links TRBV25-1 to TRBJ2-2, with D possibly being TRBD1 (6 bases). CDR1 MGHDK and CDR2 SYGVNS come from the germline V gene. This CDR3 has 14 amino acids. The CDR3, as DNA: TGTGCCAGCGGTGACAGGATGAACACCGGGGAGCTGTTTTTT. It encodes CASGDRMNTGELFF.

The V call is TRBV4-2, the J call TRBJ2-3; D is unresolved. This CDR3 spans 17 amino acids. Trimming stripped 2 bases from V and 2 bases from J, with 17 bases between. Germline lookup yields CDR1 LGHNA and CDR2 YNFKEQ. CDR3 sequence: CASSQQQNTVYTDTQYF. The CDR3 nucleotides are TGTGCCAGCAGCCAACAGCAGAACACAGTTTACACAGATACGCAGTATTTT.

This clone was counted ten times or more. The rearrangement joins TRBV2 to TRBJ2-1; D gene unclear. Germline CDR1 SNHLY, CDR2 FYNNEI. V was trimmed by 1 base and J by 9 bases, leaving 7 bases between them. The CDR3 is 12 residues long. This chain's CDR3 is CASSEELAEQFF. CDR3 sequence (DNA): TGTGCCAGCAGTGAAGAGCTTGCTGAGCAGTTCTTC.

This chain joins TRBV28 and TRBJ2-7, with D possibly matching TRBD2 (7 bases). This CDR3 region has 13 residues. Between the trimmed V and J ends, which lost 5 bases and 9 bases, there was a span of 17 bases. CDR1 MDHEN and CDR2 SYDVKM come from the germline V gene. The CDR3 sequence is CASSLSGAGVQYF. The CDR3 nucleotides read TGTGCCAGCAGTCTCTCGGGGGCGGGAGTGCAGTACTTC.

A remark on this clone: This likely traces to a read error, being one base from a far larger clone. This rearrangement joins TRBV2 to TRBJ2-7, with D tentatively TRBD1 or TRBD2 (5 bases each). CDR3 size: 12 residues. Trimming cost V 6 bases and J 9 bases, with 15 bases left between them. CDR1 and CDR2 (germline): SNHLY, FYNNEI. CDR3 residues: CASSPLGPLQYF. The CDR3 DNA reads as TGTGCCAGCAGCCCCTTGGGACCTCTGCAGTACTTC.

The V and J genes are TRBV29-1 and TRBJ2-1, with TRBD2 identical over 8 bases. The V gene end was trimmed by 4 bases and the J gene end by 2 bases; junction bases not matched to a gene: 4. CDR3 size: 14 residues. CDR1 and CDR2 from the germline V gene are SQVTM and ANQGSEA. The CDR3 region is CSVGTSGTYNEQFF. The DNA for the CDR3 is TGCAGCGTTGGTACTAGCGGTACCTACAATGAGCAGTTCTTC.

Here the CDR3 reads CASSSGGLVIETQYF. The DNA for the CDR3 is TGTGCCAGCAGCTCAGGCGGGTTAGTCATAGAGACCCAGTACTTC. The V gene is TRBV4-2, the J gene TRBJ2-5; D may be TRBD2 (5 bases). In germline, CDR1 is LGHNA, CDR2 YNFKEQ. This CDR3 contains 15 residues. Trimming removed 5 bases from V and 4 bases from J, with 17 bases in between.

Notes on this clone: A far larger clone is only one base removed, so a read error is likely. Other DNA sequences within the sample encode an identical CDR3. The gene calls are TRBV6-1 and TRBJ2-6, with D perhaps being TRBD1 or TRBD2 (5 bases each). Germline loops: CDR1 MNHNS, CDR2 SASEGT. The CDR3 loop spans 16 amino acids. The CDR3 region is CASSELDFSGANVLTF. The DNA for the CDR3 is TGTGCCAGCAGTGAATTGGACTTCTCTGGGGCCAACGTACTGACTTTC.

The chain is built from TRBV29-1 and TRBJ2-1; 9 bases match TRBD1. V lost 6 bases and J lost 10; bases outside the gene matches: 4. CDR3 size: 11 residues. Germline values: CDR1 SQVTM, CDR2 ANQGSEA. CDR3 in DNA: TGCAGCGTAAACAGGGGGCGGGAGCAGTTCTTC. Translated: CSVNRGREQFF.

This chain links TRBV7-2 with TRBJ2-5, with D possibly being TRBD1 (5 bases). Germline CDR1 is SGHTA and CDR2 is FQGNSA. The CDR3 contains 15 residues. Trimming stripped 0 bases from V and 1 base from J, with 9 bases between. The CDR3 sequence: CASSLAAGFQETQYF. In DNA form, the CDR3 reads TGTGCCAGCAGCTTAGCGGCAGGGTTCCAAGAGACCCAGTACTTC.

Comments on this clone: It differs at one base from a far larger clone, so likely a read error. This chain uses TRBV10-3 with TRBJ2-7, with D uncertain. The V end was cut by 2 bases, the J end by 5 bases, with 16 bases between. Germline V gene data show CDR1 as ENHRY and CDR2 as SYGVKD. CDR3 size: 15 residues. The CDR3 spells CAISEGPSSSHEQYF. The DNA for the CDR3 is TGTGCCATCAGTGAGGGGCCTTCGTCGTCCCACGAGCAGTACTTC.

V is TRBV30 and J is TRBJ2-3, with a possible D match to TRBD2 (6 bases). V lost 2 bases to trimming and J lost 4 bases, with 13 bases between them. In germline, CDR1 is GTSNPN, CDR2 SVGIG (reference sequence). This CDR3 contains 14 residues. The CDR3 sequence: CAWSPGSRSDTQYF. CDR3 nucleotide sequence: TGTGCCTGGAGTCCCGGGAGTAGGTCAGATACGCAGTATTTT. Full variable domain (remainder filled in from reference TRBV30 and TRBJ2-3): SQTIHQWPATLVQPVGSPLSLECTVEGTSNPNLYWYRQAAGRGLQLLFYSVGIGQISSEVPQNLSASRPQDRQFILSSKKLLLSDSGFYLCAWSPGSRSDTQYFGPGTRLTVL.

The rearrangement joins TRBV19 to TRBJ2-7, with a tentative D call TRBD2 (5 bases). The ends were cut back, 5 bases at V and 0 bases at J, with 14 bases in the middle. CDR3 size: 15 residues. The germline gives CDR1 LNHDA, CDR2 SQIVND (reference sequence). CDR3 region: CASSPRTGSSYEQYF. The DNA for the CDR3 is TGTGCCAGTAGTCCTCGGACGGGGAGCTCCTACGAGCAGTACTTC.

J is TRBJ2-7 and V is TRBV11-2; the D gene is possibly TRBD1 (6 bases). Germline V gives CDR1 SGHAT, CDR2 FQNNGV. Trimming pared 2 bases from V and 3 bases from J, leaving 17 bases between. The CDR3 is 16 amino acids. The chain's CDR3 is CASSLPYEARGYEQYF. CDR3 DNA: TGTGCCAGCAGCTTACCCTACGAGGCCAGGGGCTACGAGCAGTACTTC.

Notes on this clone: This likely came from a read error, as a far larger clone is one base away. V is TRBV30 and J is TRBJ2-2, with D possibly TRBD1 on 5 matching bases. CDR3 length: 13 residues. Germline CDR1 is GTSNPN and CDR2 is SVGIG (reference sequence). V was clipped by 6 bases and J by 3 bases, with 11 bases between them. In DNA form, the CDR3 reads TGTGCCTGTAGGGCAGGGCACACCGGGGAGCTGTTTTTT. Protein: CACRAGHTGELFF.